The present entry profiles one T cell receptor beta chain with its context. This may come from a read error, since a much larger clone is one base off. No patient had received any treatment before thyroid surgery. The CDR3 extends over 14 amino acids. Germline V gene lookup returns CDR1 SGHTA and CDR2 FQGNSA. Trimming shortened V by 4 bases and J by 6 bases, and 16 bases separated the two germline ends. This record comes from a study of metastatic and nonmetastatic thyroid tumors. As handled by the study authors: To classify distant metastasis in papillary thyroid cancer, a model was built from CDR3 differences across clinicopathological groups. TCRdb re-analyzed the PCR reads using MiXCR. TCRdb's processing, not the authors', yielded these V and J calls. Of roughly 5,100 clones in the sample, about 22% were seen once.

The sequence was collected from a male donor with papillary thyroid cancer or a benign thyroid nodule (not recorded which). Some clones in this sample may be carry-over from other donors' samples. Sequencing used tumor tissue. The gene calls are TRBV7-2 and TRBJ2-7, with D possibly being TRBD1 or TRBD2 (5 bases each). The CDR3 region has the DNA TGTGCCAGCAGCTGGGTACTAGTGCAGGGCGAGCAGTACTTC. Its translation is CASSWVLVQGEQYF.